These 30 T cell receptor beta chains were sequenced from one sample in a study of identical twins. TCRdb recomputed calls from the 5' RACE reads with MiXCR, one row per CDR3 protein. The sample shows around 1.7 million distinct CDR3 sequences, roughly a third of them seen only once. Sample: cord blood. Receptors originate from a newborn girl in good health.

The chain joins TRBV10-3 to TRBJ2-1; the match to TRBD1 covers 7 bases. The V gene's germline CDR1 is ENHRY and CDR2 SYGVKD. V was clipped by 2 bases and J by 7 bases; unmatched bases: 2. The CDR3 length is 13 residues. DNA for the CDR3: TGTGCCATCAGTGAGGACAGGGTGAATGAGCAGTTCTTC. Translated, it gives CAISEDRVNEQFF.

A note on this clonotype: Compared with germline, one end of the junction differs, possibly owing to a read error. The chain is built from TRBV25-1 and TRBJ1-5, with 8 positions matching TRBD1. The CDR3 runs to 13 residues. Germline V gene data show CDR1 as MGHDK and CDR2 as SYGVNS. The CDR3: CAGSGQGDQPQHF. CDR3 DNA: TGTGCCGGCAGTGGACAGGGTGATCAGCCCCAGCATTTT.

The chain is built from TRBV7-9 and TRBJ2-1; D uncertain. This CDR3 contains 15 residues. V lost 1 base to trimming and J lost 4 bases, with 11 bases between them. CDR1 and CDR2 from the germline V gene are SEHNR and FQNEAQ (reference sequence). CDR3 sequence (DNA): TGTGCCAGCAGCTTAGGAATCAGCCAGTACAATGAGCAGTTCTTC. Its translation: CASSLGISQYNEQFF.

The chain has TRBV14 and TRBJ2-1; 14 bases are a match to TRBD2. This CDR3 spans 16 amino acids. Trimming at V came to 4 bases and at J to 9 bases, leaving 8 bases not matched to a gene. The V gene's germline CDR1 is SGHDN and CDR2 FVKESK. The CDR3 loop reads CASSRRPGLAGGEQFF. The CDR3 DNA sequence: TGTGCCAGCAGCCGACGCCCCGGACTAGCGGGAGGTGAGCAGTTCTTC. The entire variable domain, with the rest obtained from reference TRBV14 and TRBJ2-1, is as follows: EAGVTQFPSHSVIEKGQTVTLRCDPISGHDNLYWYRRVMGKEIKFLLHFVKESKQDESGMPNNRFLAERTGGTYSTLKVQPAELEDSGVYFCASSRRPGLAGGEQFFGPGTRLTVL.

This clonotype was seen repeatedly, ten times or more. This CDR3 reads CASSQRDDTQYF. The CDR3 nucleotides are TGTGCCAGCAGCCAAAGAGACGATACGCAGTATTTT. V gene TRBV14 combines with J gene TRBJ2-3; D remains ambiguous. The CDR3 totals 12 residues. Germline-derived CDR1 and CDR2 are SGHDN and FVKESK. Trimming pared 2 bases from V and 6 bases from J, leaving 6 bases between.

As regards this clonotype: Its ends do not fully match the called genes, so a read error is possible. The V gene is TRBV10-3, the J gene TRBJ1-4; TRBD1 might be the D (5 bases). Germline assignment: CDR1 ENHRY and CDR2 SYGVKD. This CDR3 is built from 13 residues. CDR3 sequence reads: CAIVVGANGKLFF. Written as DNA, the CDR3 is TGTGCCATCGTTGTTGGGGCTAATGGAAAACTGTTTTTT.

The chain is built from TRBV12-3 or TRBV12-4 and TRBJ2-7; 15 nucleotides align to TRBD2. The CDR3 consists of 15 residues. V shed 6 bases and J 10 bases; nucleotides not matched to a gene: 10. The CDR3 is CASRGLAGGKEAQYF. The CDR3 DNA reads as TGTGCCAGCAGGGGACTAGCGGGAGGTAAAGAGGCCCAGTACTTC.

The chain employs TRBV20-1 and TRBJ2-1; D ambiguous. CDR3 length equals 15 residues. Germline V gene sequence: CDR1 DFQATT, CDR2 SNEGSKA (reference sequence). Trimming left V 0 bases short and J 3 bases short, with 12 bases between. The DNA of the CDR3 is TGCAGTGCTAGAGAGGGCAGCCGCTTCTACAATGAGCAGTTCTTC. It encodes CSAREGSRFYNEQFF.

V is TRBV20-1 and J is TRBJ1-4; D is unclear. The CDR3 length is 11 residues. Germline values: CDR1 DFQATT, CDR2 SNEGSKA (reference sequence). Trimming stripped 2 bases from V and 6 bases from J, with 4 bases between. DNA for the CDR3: TGCAGTGCTAGACTCCATGAAAAACTGTTTTTT. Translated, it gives CSARLHEKLFF.

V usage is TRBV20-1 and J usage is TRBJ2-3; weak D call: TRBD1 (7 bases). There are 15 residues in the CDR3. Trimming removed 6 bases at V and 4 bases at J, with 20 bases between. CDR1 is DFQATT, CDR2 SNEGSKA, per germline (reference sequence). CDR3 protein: CSATQGGLSADTQYF. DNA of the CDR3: TGCAGTGCAACTCAGGGGGGTTTGAGCGCAGATACGCAGTATTTT.

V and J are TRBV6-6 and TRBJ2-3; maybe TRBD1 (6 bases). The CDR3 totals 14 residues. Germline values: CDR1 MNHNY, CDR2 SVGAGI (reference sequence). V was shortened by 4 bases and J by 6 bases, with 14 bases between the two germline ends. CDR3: CASSCLETGDTQYF. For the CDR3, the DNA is TGTGCCAGCAGTTGCCTGGAAACAGGGGATACGCAGTATTTT.

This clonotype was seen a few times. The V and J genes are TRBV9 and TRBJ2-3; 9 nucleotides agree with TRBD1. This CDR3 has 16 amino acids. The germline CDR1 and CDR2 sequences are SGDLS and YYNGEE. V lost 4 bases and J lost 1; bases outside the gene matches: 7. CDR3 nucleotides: TGTGCCAGCAGCTCATACCGGGACAGGGGCACAGATACGCAGTATTTT. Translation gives CASSSYRDRGTDTQYF.

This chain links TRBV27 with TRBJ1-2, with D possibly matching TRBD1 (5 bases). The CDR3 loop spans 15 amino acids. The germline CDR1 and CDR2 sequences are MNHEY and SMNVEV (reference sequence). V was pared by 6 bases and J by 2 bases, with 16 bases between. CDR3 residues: CASSLYRDDNYGYTF. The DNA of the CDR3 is TGTGCCAGCAGCCTCTACCGGGACGACAACTATGGCTACACCTTC.

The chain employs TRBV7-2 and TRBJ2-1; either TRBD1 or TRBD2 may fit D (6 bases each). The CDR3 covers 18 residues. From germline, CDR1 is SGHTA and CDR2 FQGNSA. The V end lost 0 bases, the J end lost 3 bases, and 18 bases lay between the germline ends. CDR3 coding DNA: TGTGCCAGCAGCTTAGCGCATAAGTGGGGGGCCAACTACAATGAGCAGTTCTTC. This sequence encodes CASSLAHKWGANYNEQFF. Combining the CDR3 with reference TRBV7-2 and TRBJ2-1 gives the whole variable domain GAGVSQSPSNKVTEKGKDVELRCDPISGHTALYWYRQSLGQGLEFLIYFQGNSAPDKSGLPSDRFSAERTGGSVSTLTIQRTQQEDSAVYLCASSLAHKWGANYNEQFFGPGTRLTVL.

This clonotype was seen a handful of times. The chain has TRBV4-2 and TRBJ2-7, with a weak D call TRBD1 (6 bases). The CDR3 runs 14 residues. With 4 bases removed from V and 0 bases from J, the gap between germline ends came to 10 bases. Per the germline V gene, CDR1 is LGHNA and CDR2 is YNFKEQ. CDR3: CASSPDRPSYEQYF. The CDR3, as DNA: TGTGCCAGCAGCCCTGACAGGCCCTCCTACGAGCAGTACTTC.

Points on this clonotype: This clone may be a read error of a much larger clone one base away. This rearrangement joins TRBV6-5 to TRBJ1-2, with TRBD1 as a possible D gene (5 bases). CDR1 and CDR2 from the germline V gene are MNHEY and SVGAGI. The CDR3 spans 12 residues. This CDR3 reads CASSPRAYGCTF. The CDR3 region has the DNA TGTGCCAGCAGTCCCAGGGCGTATGGCTGCACCTTC.

The chain's CDR3 is CASRGGGSEQYF. DNA of the CDR3: TGTGCCAGCCGAGGTGGGGGGAGTGAGCAGTACTTC. The genes are TRBV7-2 and TRBJ2-1; possible D gene TRBD2, 6 bases. The closer fit of TRBJ2-7 to the DNA end suggests the J call may be wrong. Germline V gene data show CDR1 as SGHTA and CDR2 as FQGNSA. The CDR3 loop spans 12 amino acids.

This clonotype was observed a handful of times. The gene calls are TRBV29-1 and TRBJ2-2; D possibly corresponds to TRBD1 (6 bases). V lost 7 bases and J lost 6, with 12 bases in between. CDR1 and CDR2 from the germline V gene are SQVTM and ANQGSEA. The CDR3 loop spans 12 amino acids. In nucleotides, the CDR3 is TGCAGCGCGACAGGCAATTCCGGGGAGCTGTTTTTT. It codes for CSATGNSGELFF.

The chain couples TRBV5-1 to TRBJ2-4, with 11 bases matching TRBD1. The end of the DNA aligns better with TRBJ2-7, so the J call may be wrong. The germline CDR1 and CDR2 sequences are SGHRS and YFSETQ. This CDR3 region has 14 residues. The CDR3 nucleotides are TGCGCCAGCAGCTCGGGACAGGGGGGATCCGAGCAGTACTTC. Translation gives CASSSGQGGSEQYF.

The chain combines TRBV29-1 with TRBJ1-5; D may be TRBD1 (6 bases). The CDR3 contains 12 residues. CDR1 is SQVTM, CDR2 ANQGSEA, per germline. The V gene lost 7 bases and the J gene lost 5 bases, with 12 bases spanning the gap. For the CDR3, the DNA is TGCAGCGCCGGACAGCCCGATCAGCCCCAGCATTTT. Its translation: CSAGQPDQPQHF.

CDR3 in DNA: TGCAGTGCCCCACGGACTACAGGGGGGCCCCGTCCAGATACGCAGTATTTT. Protein product: CSAPRTTGGPRPDTQYF. The V gene is TRBV20-1, the J gene TRBJ2-3; 8 bases map to TRBD1. CDR1 and CDR2 from the germline V gene are DFQATT and SNEGSKA (reference sequence). The CDR3 sequence is 17 residues long. After removal of 6 bases from V and 4 bases from J, the junction contained 18 bases not matched to a gene.

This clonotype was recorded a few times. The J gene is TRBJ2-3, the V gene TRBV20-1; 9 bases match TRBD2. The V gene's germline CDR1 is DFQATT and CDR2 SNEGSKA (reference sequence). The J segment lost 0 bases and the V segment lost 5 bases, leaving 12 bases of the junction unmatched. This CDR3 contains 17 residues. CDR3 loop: CSAGGGGGSPSTDTQYF. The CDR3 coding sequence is TGCAGTGCTGGTGGCGGGGGGGGATCCCCTAGCACAGATACGCAGTATTTT.

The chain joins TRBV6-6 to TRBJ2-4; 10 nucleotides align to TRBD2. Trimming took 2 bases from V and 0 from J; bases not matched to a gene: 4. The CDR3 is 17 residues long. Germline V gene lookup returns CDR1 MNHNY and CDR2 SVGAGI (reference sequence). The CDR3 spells CASSYPSGSLAKNIQYF. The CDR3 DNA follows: TGTGCCAGCAGTTACCCTAGCGGGAGTCTAGCCAAAAACATTCAGTACTTC.

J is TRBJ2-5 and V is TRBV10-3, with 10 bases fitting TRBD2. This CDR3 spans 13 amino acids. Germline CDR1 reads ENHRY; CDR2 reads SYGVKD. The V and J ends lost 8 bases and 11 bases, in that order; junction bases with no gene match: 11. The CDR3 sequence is CAIGLAENNEQYF. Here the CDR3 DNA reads TGTGCCATCGGACTAGCGGAGAATAATGAGCAGTACTTC.

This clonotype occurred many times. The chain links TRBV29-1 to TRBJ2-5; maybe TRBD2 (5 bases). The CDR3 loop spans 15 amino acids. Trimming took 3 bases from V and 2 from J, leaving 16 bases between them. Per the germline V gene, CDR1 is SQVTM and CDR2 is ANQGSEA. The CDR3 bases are TGCAGCGTTGACCGGCCGGGGTCATTACAAGAGACCCAGTACTTC. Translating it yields CSVDRPGSLQETQYF. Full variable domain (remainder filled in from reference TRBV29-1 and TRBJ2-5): SAVISQKPSRDICQRGTSLTIQCQVDSQVTMMFWYRQQPGQSLTLIATANQGSEATYESGFVIDKFPISRPNLTFSTLTVSNMSPEDSSIYLCSVDRPGSLQETQYFGPGTRLLVL.

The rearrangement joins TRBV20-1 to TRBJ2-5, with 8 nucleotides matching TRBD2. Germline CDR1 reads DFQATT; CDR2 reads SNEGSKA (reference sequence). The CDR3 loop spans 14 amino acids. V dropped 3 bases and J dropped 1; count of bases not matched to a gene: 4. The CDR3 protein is CSASYSGAQETQYF. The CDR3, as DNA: TGCAGTGCTAGTTATAGCGGGGCCCAAGAGACCCAGTACTTC.

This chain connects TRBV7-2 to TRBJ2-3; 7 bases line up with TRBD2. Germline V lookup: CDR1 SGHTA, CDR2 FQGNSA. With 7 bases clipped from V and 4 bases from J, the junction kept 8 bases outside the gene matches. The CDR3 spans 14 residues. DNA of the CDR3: TGTGCCAGCACCGTCCGGACTAGTCCAGATACGCAGTATTTT. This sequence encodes CASTVRTSPDTQYF.

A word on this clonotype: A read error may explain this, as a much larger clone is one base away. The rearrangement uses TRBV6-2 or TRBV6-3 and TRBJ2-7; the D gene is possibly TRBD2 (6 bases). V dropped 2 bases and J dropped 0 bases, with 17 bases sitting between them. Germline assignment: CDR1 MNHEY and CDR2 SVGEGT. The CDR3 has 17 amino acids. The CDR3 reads CASSYPIASEFSYEQYF. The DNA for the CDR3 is TGTGCCAGCAGTTACCCGATAGCTAGCGAGTTCTCCTACGAGCAGTACTTC.

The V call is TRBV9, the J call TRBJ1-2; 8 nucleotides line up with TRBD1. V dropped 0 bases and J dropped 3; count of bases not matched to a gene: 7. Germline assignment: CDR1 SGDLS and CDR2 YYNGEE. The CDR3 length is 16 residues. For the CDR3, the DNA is TGTGCCAGCAGCGTAGGCTTCAGGGGGCCCGACTATGGCTACACCTTC. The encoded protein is CASSVGFRGPDYGYTF.

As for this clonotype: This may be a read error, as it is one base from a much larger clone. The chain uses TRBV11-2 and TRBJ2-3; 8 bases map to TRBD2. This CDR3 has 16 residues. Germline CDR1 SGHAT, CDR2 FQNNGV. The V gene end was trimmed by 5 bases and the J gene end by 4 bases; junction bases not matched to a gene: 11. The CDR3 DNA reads TGTGCCAGCAGCCCCCGCGGGGGGCGGGTTGCAGATACGCAGTATTTT. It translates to CASSPRGGRVADTQYF.